Shown below are 10 T cell receptor beta chains from a single sample sequenced in a study of OX40 agonist ivuxolimab in advanced cancers. Measured with immunoSEQ multiplex PCR; TCRdb has only the in-frame clones, and not every one. This table holds 65,000 to 90,000 clones, more than 75% found once. The specimen was CD4+ or CD8+ T cells sorted from blood, collected in a trial of the OX40 agonist ivuxolimab. Source of these receptors: an adult with an advanced solid tumor such as melanoma, head and neck, liver or kidney cancer.

The rearrangement joins TRBV6-5 to TRBJ1-5, with D unclear. With 6 bases removed from V and 0 bases from J, the gap between germline ends came to 9 bases. Germline V CDR1 and CDR2: MNHEY, SVGAGI. CDR3 size: 14 residues. CDR3 region: CASRPTDSNQPQHF. The CDR3 DNA is TGTGCCAGCAGGCCTACAGATAGCAATCAGCCCCAGCATTTT.

The chain uses TRBV19 and TRBJ1-5; 7 bases fit TRBD1. V lost 5 bases, J lost 0 bases, and 7 bases stayed unmatched. This CDR3 has 16 amino acids. Looked up from germline, CDR1 is LNHDA and CDR2 is SQIVND (reference sequence). Here the CDR3 DNA reads TGTGCCAGTAGTCCACAGGGGATACATAGCAATCAGCCCCAGCATTTT. This gives the protein CASSPQGIHSNQPQHF.

The genes are TRBV19 and TRBJ1-3; D gene unclear. Trimming cost V 2 bases and J 0 bases, with 8 bases left between them. The CDR3 consists of 15 residues. In germline, CDR1 is LNHDA, CDR2 SQIVND (reference sequence). CDR3 coding DNA: TGTGCCAGTAGTATACAGCCCTCCTCTGGAAACACCATATATTTT. It encodes CASSIQPSSGNTIYF.

Details on this clone: The same CDR3 is also encoded by other DNA sequences in this sample. The V gene is TRBV5-1, the J gene TRBJ2-7, with 7 bases aligning to TRBD1. CDR3 length: 13 amino acids. J lost 5 bases, V lost 4 bases, and 6 bases had no gene match. Germline loops: CDR1 SGHRS, CDR2 YFSETQ. CDR3 loop: CASSPDRVDEQYF. CDR3 nucleotides: TGCGCCAGCAGCCCTGACAGGGTGGACGAGCAGTACTTC.

V usage is TRBV27 and J usage is TRBJ2-3; TRBD1 matches at 10 bases. The CDR3 is 17 amino acids. Germline V gene lookup returns CDR1 MNHEY and CDR2 SMNVEV (reference sequence). Trimming at V came to 5 bases and at J to 4 bases, leaving 12 bases not matched to a gene. CDR3 amino acids: CASSPHTGTGAPDTQYF. The CDR3 DNA reads TGTGCCAGCAGTCCACATACCGGGACAGGGGCACCAGATACGCAGTATTTT.

The chain joins TRBV10-3 to TRBJ2-5; the D is unclear. Germline V gene sequence: CDR1 ENHRY, CDR2 SYGVKD. This CDR3 is 16 amino acids long. Between the trimmed V and J ends, which lost 0 bases and 3 bases, there was a span of 14 bases. DNA of the CDR3: TGTGCCATCAGTGAGTCAACAGCTACTGGGGAAGAGACCCAGTACTTC. Its translation is CAISESTATGEETQYF.

This chain connects TRBV6-5 to TRBJ2-4, with 11 positions matching TRBD2. Germline V lookup: CDR1 MNHEY, CDR2 SVGAGI. There are 16 residues in the CDR3. With 4 bases clipped from V and 9 bases from J, the junction kept 11 bases outside the gene matches. The CDR3 DNA sequence: TGTGCCAGCAGTTGGGGAAGTAGCGGGGGGGCATCCATTCAGTACTTC. As protein: CASSWGSSGGASIQYF.

The genes are TRBV7-2 and TRBJ1-1, with TRBD1 matching 7 bases. Germline V CDR1 and CDR2: SGHTA, FQGNSA. V lost 5 bases, J lost 5 bases, and 11 bases stayed unmatched. This CDR3 is 15 amino acids long. CDR3 protein: CASSQLTGVGTEAFF. The CDR3 DNA follows: TGTGCCAGCAGCCAACTTACAGGGGTCGGAACTGAAGCTTTCTTT.

V is TRBV7-9 and J is TRBJ2-3; 9 positions match TRBD1. The trim removed 2 bases at V and 0 bases at J, leaving 6 bases unmatched. Germline V gene data show CDR1 as SEHNR and CDR2 as FQNEAQ (reference sequence). This CDR3 region has 17 residues. CDR3 bases: TGTGCCAGCAGCTTAAGGGGGGGGACAGGGAGCACAGATACGCAGTATTTT. Translation gives CASSLRGGTGSTDTQYF.

This sequence joins TRBV5-1 and TRBJ1-1, with D perhaps TRBD1 (5 bases). The CDR3 is 16 residues long. Germline CDR1 SGHRS, CDR2 YFSETQ. Trimming left V 0 bases short and J 4 bases short, with 16 bases between. The CDR3 nucleotides are TGCGCCAGCAGCTTGGTTGTGACAGAGATGGCCACTGAAGCTTTCTTT. Translating gives CASSLVVTEMATEAFF.